Shown below are 31 T cell receptor beta chains from a single sample sequenced in a study of PD-1 blockade in classical Hodgkin lymphoma. The patients all showed relapse after autologous stem cell transplantation, while their brentuximab vedotin exposure varied. Sequencing was performed with immunoSEQ multiplex PCR; in TCRdb, only in-frame clones are kept and a portion is missing. The data contain over 70,000 clones, 89% of them singletons. This material consisted of peripheral blood mononuclear cells (PBMCs), taken at baseline. These receptors were taken from a human donor with classical Hodgkin lymphoma.

V gene TRBV14 combines with J gene TRBJ2-5, with D perhaps TRBD2 (6 bases). This CDR3 comprises 17 residues. The V and J ends lost 4 bases and 5 bases respectively, with 23 bases between them. Looked up from germline, CDR1 is SGHDN and CDR2 is FVKESK. CDR3 protein: CASSPGVGAGRRETQYF. CDR3 nucleotides: TGTGCCAGCAGCCCCGGCGTGGGCGCGGGACGCCGGGAGACCCAGTACTTC.

This clone occurred once. The chain uses TRBV27 and TRBJ2-5, with 16 bases aligning to TRBD2. V was pared by 5 bases and J by 5 bases, with 5 bases of the junction left unmatched. The CDR3 has 16 residues. The V gene's germline CDR1 is MNHEY and CDR2 SMNVEV (reference sequence). CDR3 sequence (DNA): TGTGCCAGCAGTCCGGGACTAGCGGGAGGGCGGGAGACCCAGTACTTC. This gives the protein CASSPGLAGGRETQYF.

A single count supports this clone. The chain has TRBV19 and TRBJ1-4; D gene uncertain. Trimming took off 7 bases at V and 3 bases at J, with 6 bases between the two ends. The V gene's germline CDR1 is LNHDA and CDR2 SQIVND (reference sequence). The CDR3 is made up of 12 amino acids. CDR3 loop: CASTASNEKLFF. CDR3 coding DNA: TGTGCCAGTACAGCTTCTAATGAAAAACTGTTTTTT.

This sequence joins TRBV6-7 and TRBJ1-2; TRBD1 matches at 12 bases. TRBV6-7 is annotated as an ORF whose role is uncertain. CDR3 length: 17 amino acids. V trimming: 3 bases; J trimming: 3 bases; junction bases outside the gene matches: 8. CDR3 DNA: TGTGCCAGCAGTTATCTACCGGGGACAGGGGGCTACTATGGCTACACCTTC. Its translation: CASSYLPGTGGYYGYTF.

The chain has TRBV27 and TRBJ2-1; no firm D call. V lost 5 bases and J lost 0, with 5 bases in between. Germline CDR1 is MNHEY and CDR2 is SMNVEV (reference sequence). The length of the CDR3 is 13 residues. CDR3 protein: CASSADSYNEQFF. Written as DNA, the CDR3 is TGTGCCAGCAGTGCGGACTCCTACAATGAGCAGTTCTTC.

V is TRBV25-1 and J is TRBJ2-7, with 8 bases that match TRBD1. Per germline, CDR1 MGHDK and CDR2 SYGVNS. The length of the CDR3 is 15 residues. V dropped 1 base and J dropped 4; count of bases not matched to a gene: 6. This CDR3 is CASSEFGRGLYEQYF. CDR3 nucleotides: TGTGCCAGCAGTGAATTTGGCAGGGGGCTATACGAGCAGTACTTC.

The gene calls are TRBV10-2 and TRBJ2-7; tentatively, D is TRBD1 (6 bases). The CDR3 consists of 13 residues. Germline lookup yields CDR1 WSHSY and CDR2 SAAADI. Trimming took off 6 bases at V and 2 bases at J, with 11 bases between the two ends. The CDR3 is CASSQGTPYEQYF. The CDR3 nucleotides are TGCGCCAGCAGCCAGGGGACCCCCTACGAGCAGTACTTC.

This clone was seen only once. The chain combines TRBV30 with TRBJ2-7; 9 bases align to TRBD1. With V trimmed by 3 bases and J by 3 bases, 12 bases remained unmatched. The CDR3 contains 16 residues. Germline CDR1 is GTSNPN and CDR2 is SVGIG (reference sequence). The CDR3 spells CAWSFQTGTGIYEQYF. In nucleotides, the CDR3 is TGTGCCTGGAGCTTTCAGACCGGGACAGGGATCTACGAGCAGTACTTC.

This clone was detected only a few times. V and J are TRBV6-5 and TRBJ2-1; 14 nucleotides agree with TRBD2. This CDR3 contains 15 residues. Germline V gives CDR1 MNHEY, CDR2 SVGAGI. V trimming: 4 bases; J trimming: 9 bases; junction bases outside the gene matches: 5. Here the CDR3 reads CASSSGLAGEREQFF. For the CDR3, the DNA is TGTGCCAGCAGTTCGGGACTAGCGGGAGAACGTGAGCAGTTCTTC.

The rearrangement uses TRBV9 and TRBJ1-2, with D possibly matching TRBD1 (5 bases). V was shortened by 3 bases and J by 8 bases, with 20 bases between the two germline ends. There are 15 residues in the CDR3. The V gene's germline CDR1 is SGDLS and CDR2 YYNGEE. The CDR3 bases are TGTGCCAGCAGCGAGGGACTTCCTGGTACACTCGGCTACACCTTC. This sequence encodes CASSEGLPGTLGYTF.

The gene calls are TRBV10-3 and TRBJ2-2; D may be TRBD1 or TRBD2 (5 bases each). Trimming removed 2 bases from V and 2 bases from J, with 12 bases in between. Germline CDR1 reads ENHRY; CDR2 reads SYGVKD. There are 16 residues in the CDR3. The CDR3 region has the DNA TGTGCCATCAGTGAGCCCGGGACGCTTAACACCGGGGAGCTGTTTTTT. This codes for CAISEPGTLNTGELFF.

This chain joins TRBV10-2 and TRBJ1-5, with TRBD1 matching over 8 bases. The CDR3 is made up of 13 amino acids. V was clipped by 2 bases and J by 9 bases; unmatched bases: 3. Germline V gene data show CDR1 as WSHSY and CDR2 as SAAADI. The CDR3, as DNA: TGCGCCAGCAGTGAGGGACAGGGTCTGCCCCAGCATTTT. It encodes CASSEGQGLPQHF.

The V and J genes are TRBV7-9 and TRBJ2-1, with TRBD2 matching 11 bases. Germline values: CDR1 SEHNR, CDR2 FQNEAQ (reference sequence). J lost 0 bases, V lost 10 bases, and 8 bases had no gene match. The CDR3 extends over 16 amino acids. The CDR3 coding sequence is TGTGCCACCTTCTTAGCGGGAGGGAGCTCCTACAATGAGCAGTTCTTC. Translation: CATFLAGGSSYNEQFF.

The chain links TRBV4-1 to TRBJ2-2; the D gene is possibly TRBD2 (5 bases). The CDR3 totals 14 residues. Trimming took off 2 bases at V and 5 bases at J, with 9 bases between the two ends. CDR1 MGHRA and CDR2 YSYEKL come from the germline V gene. CDR3 loop: CASSQFAGTGELFF. DNA of the CDR3: TGCGCCAGCAGCCAATTTGCGGGTACCGGGGAGCTGTTTTTT.

The chain uses TRBV5-1 and TRBJ1-1; D is possibly TRBD1 (5 bases). V lost 4 bases, J lost 1 base, and 11 bases lay in between. The CDR3 totals 14 residues. CDR1 SGHRS and CDR2 YFSETQ come from the germline V gene. The CDR3 spells CASSPRQQNTEAFF. The DNA of the CDR3 is TGCGCCAGCAGCCCTAGACAGCAGAACACTGAAGCTTTCTTT.

The chain recombines TRBV10-3 with TRBJ2-3; D perhaps matches TRBD1 (5 bases). The ends were cut back, 2 bases at V and 2 bases at J, with 11 bases in the middle. Per the germline V gene, CDR1 is ENHRY and CDR2 is SYGVKD. The CDR3 consists of 15 residues. The CDR3, as DNA: TGTGCCATCAGTGAGGGGCAGGGCCTCACAGATACGCAGTATTTT. Translation: CAISEGQGLTDTQYF.

The chain recombines TRBV7-2 with TRBJ2-7; 13 bases line up with TRBD2. The CDR3 sequence is 18 residues long. The germline V gene encodes CDR1 SGHTA and CDR2 FQGNSA. Trimming took 0 bases from V and 6 from J; bases not matched to a gene: 11. Here the CDR3 reads CASSLAPTSGGGWGEQYF. The CDR3 DNA sequence: TGTGCCAGCAGCTTAGCCCCAACTAGCGGGGGGGGCTGGGGCGAGCAGTACTTC.

The chain recombines TRBV5-1 with TRBJ2-1; 8 nucleotides align to TRBD2. Germline lookup yields CDR1 SGHRS and CDR2 YFSETQ. V dropped 4 bases and J dropped 5; count of bases not matched to a gene: 11. The CDR3 is made up of 16 amino acids. The CDR3 DNA is TGCGCCAGCAGCCCTCCTAGGACTAGCTACAACAATGAGCAGTTCTTC. Protein sequence: CASSPPRTSYNNEQFF. The complete variable domain, with remaining parts taken from reference TRBV5-1 and TRBJ2-1, reads KAGVTQTPRYLIKTRGQQVTLSCSPISGHRSVSWYQQTPGQGLQFLFEYFSETQRNKGNFPGRFSGRQFSNSRSEMNVSTLELGDSALYLCASSPPRTSYNNEQFFGPGTRLTVL.

V gene TRBV29-1 combines with J gene TRBJ2-3; D gene unclear. CDR3 length: 15 amino acids. The V end was cut by 4 bases, the J end by 3 bases, with 17 bases between. The germline CDR1 and CDR2 sequences are SQVTM and ANQGSEA. Here the CDR3 reads CSVGKGSSATDTQYF. CDR3 bases: TGCAGCGTTGGGAAAGGGTCTTCTGCAACAGATACGCAGTATTTT.

The V call is TRBV7-9, the J call TRBJ2-1; tentative D call: TRBD2 (6 bases). Germline V CDR1 and CDR2: SEHNR, FQNEAQ (reference sequence). Trimming cost V 4 bases and J 7 bases, with 23 bases left between them. The CDR3 sequence is 17 residues long. The CDR3 DNA sequence: TGTGCCAGCAGCTCGTGGGGCGGGGAGACCCTTTGGAATGAGCAGTTCTTC. Its translation: CASSSWGGETLWNEQFF.

The J gene is TRBJ1-5, the V gene TRBV6-5; D gene ambiguous. From germline, CDR1 is MNHEY and CDR2 SVGAGI. CDR3 length equals 14 residues. V lost 5 bases, J lost 0 bases, and 8 bases lay in between. The CDR3 sequence: CASSRTVSNQPQHF. In DNA form, the CDR3 reads TGTGCCAGCAGTCGTACAGTTAGCAATCAGCCCCAGCATTTT.

This clone was observed once. V usage is TRBV7-9 and J usage is TRBJ2-3; D uncertain. V lost 5 bases to trimming and J lost 6 bases, with 6 bases between them. CDR3 size: 11 residues. The germline gives CDR1 SEHNR, CDR2 FQNEAQ (reference sequence). CDR3 sequence (DNA): TGTGCCAGCAGCCGCATGGATACGCAGTATTTT. It encodes CASSRMDTQYF.

V is TRBV4-2 and J is TRBJ1-4, with no clear D. The germline V gene has CDR1 LGHNA and CDR2 YNFKEQ. V dropped 0 bases and J dropped 3 bases, with 8 bases sitting between them. The CDR3 runs 15 residues. The CDR3 region has the DNA TGTGCCAGCAGCCAAGAGAACCGGGCTAATGAAAAACTGTTTTTT. Amino acids: CASSQENRANEKLFF.

The chain carries TRBV6-5 and TRBJ1-6; TRBD1 might be the D (6 bases). The germline V and J ends were trimmed by 8 bases and 8 bases, with 13 bases remaining between them. The CDR3 has 13 residues. Germline V gives CDR1 MNHEY, CDR2 SVGAGI. The CDR3 bases are TGTGCCAGCTGTCGGGGGCAGTATTCACCCCTCCACTTT. Its protein is CASCRGQYSPLHF.

The chain is built from TRBV18 and TRBJ1-1; no clear D. This CDR3 is 14 amino acids long. V was clipped by 2 bases and J by 6 bases, with 13 bases between them. In germline, CDR1 is KGHSH, CDR2 LQKENI. The CDR3 coding sequence is TGTGCCAGCTCACCATATTCGAGAGGCGCTGAAGCTTTCTTT. It encodes CASSPYSRGAEAFF.

This chain links TRBV13 with TRBJ2-7; the match to TRBD2 covers 7 bases. The CDR3 length is 14 residues. V dropped 4 bases and J dropped 0; count of bases not matched to a gene: 3. CDR1 PRHDT and CDR2 FYEKMQ come from the germline V gene (reference sequence). CDR3 in amino acids: CASSSSGNSYEQYF. DNA for the CDR3: TGTGCCAGCAGCTCGAGCGGGAACTCCTACGAGCAGTACTTC.

The chain links TRBV19 to TRBJ2-5; D is uncertain. V lost 3 bases and J 0 bases, leaving 5 bases between the germline ends. The CDR3 runs to 13 residues. Looked up from germline, CDR1 is LNHDA and CDR2 is SQIVND (reference sequence). CDR3 protein: CASSMHNQETQYF. The CDR3 coding sequence is TGTGCCAGTAGTATGCATAACCAAGAGACCCAGTACTTC.

The CDR3 sequence is CATTVSGANVLTF. DNA of the CDR3: TGTGCCACCACCGTATCTGGGGCCAACGTCCTGACTTTC. V and J are TRBV15 and TRBJ2-6; D uncertain. Germline CDR1 is LNHNV and CDR2 is YYDKDF (reference sequence). The CDR3 runs to 13 residues. Trimming left V 7 bases short and J 1 base short, with 5 bases between.

The chain carries TRBV5-4 and TRBJ1-1; possible D gene TRBD1, 6 bases. Germline CDR1 is SGHNT and CDR2 is YYREEE (reference sequence). V shed 1 base and J shed 4 bases, with 17 bases lying between them. The CDR3 is 16 residues long. This CDR3 is CASSLSAGAQGTEAFF. The CDR3 DNA is TGTGCCAGCAGCTTGTCGGCGGGGGCCCAGGGCACTGAAGCTTTCTTT.

The chain employs TRBV29-1 and TRBJ2-4, with D perhaps matching TRBD1 (5 bases). CDR1 and CDR2 from the germline V gene are SQVTM and ANQGSEA. CDR3 length equals 12 residues. Trimming took off 2 bases at V and 8 bases at J, with 10 bases between the two ends. The CDR3 nucleotides are TGCAGCGTTGAAAGGGGTGGCGACATTCAGTACTTC. Translated, it gives CSVERGGDIQYF. The full variable domain, completed using reference TRBV29-1 and TRBJ2-4, is SAVISQKPSRDICQRGTSLTIQCQVDSQVTMMFWYRQQPGQSLTLIATANQGSEATYESGFVIDKFPISRPNLTFSTLTVSNMSPEDSSIYLCSVERGGDIQYFGAGTRLSVL.

The chain joins TRBV2 to TRBJ2-7; 8 bases map to TRBD2. CDR1 and CDR2 from the germline V gene are SNHLY and FYNNEI. The CDR3 runs 16 residues. After removal of 2 bases from V and 0 bases from J, the junction contained 6 bases not matched to a gene. CDR3 region: CASSEWTAGDSYEQYF. For the CDR3, the DNA is TGTGCCAGCAGTGAATGGACAGCGGGAGACTCCTACGAGCAGTACTTC.